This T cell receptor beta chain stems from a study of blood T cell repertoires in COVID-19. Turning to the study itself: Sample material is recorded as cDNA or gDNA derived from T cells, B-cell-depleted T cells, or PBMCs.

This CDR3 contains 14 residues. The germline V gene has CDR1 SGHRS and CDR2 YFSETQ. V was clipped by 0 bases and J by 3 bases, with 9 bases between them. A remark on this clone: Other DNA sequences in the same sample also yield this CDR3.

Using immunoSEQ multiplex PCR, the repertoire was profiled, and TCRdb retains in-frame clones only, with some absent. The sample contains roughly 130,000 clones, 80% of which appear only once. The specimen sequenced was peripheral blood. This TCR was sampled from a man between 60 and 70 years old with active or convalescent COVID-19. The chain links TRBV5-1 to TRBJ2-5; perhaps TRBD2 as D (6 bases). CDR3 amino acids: CASSLAREKETQYF. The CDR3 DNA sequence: TGCGCCAGCAGCTTGGCCCGGGAGAAAGAGACCCAGTACTTC.